Listed below are T cell receptor beta chains from one sample, sequenced in a study of blood T cells in healthy people across ages. MiXCR, applied by TCRdb to the 5' RACE reads, yields one record per CDR3 protein. The top ten clones hold 22% of a sample with hundreds of thousands of distinct CDR3 sequences, 55% to 75% of them seen once. Specimen: blood. Every receptor here comes from a man aged 25 to 40 in good health. Each CDR3 is given with its conserved first and last residue. The D gene is left open where the match is weak. Clone size is stated in some rows and not others, as once, few, many or a class when expanded.

D gene	V gene	J gene	clone size	CDR3 DNA	CDR3 protein
-	TRBV7-2	TRBJ2-7	few	TGTGCCAGCAGCTTAGTCTTCCTTCGGGAGCAGTACTTC	CASSLVFLREQYF
-	TRBV30	TRBJ2-1	-	TGTGCCTGGACGAGGGGCCGCAGCTCCTACAATGAGCAGTTCTTC	CAWTRGRSSYNEQFF
-	TRBV27	TRBJ2-7	-	TGTGCCAGCAGTTCATGGGAAGCCTACGAGCAGTACTTC	CASSSWEAYEQYF
TRBD1	TRBV7-2	TRBJ2-7	-	TGTGCCAGCAGCCCCCGACAGGGGGCTTTGTACGAGCAGTACTTC	CASSPRQGALYEQYF
-	TRBV5-1	TRBJ2-1	few	TGCGCCAGCAGCTTGGACGGGCCAGGAGCCTACAATGAGCAGTTCTTC	CASSLDGPGAYNEQFF
TRBD1	TRBV20-1	TRBJ2-7	few	TGCAGCACTAGAGCCGTTGGGACAGCGACCTACGAGCAGTACTTC	CSTRAVGTATYEQYF
TRBD2	TRBV4-2	TRBJ2-7	-	TGTGCCAGCAGCCAATCTCGGCCCCTAGCGGGAGAATACGAGCAGTACTTC	CASSQSRPLAGEYEQYF
TRBD1	TRBV30	TRBJ2-1	-	TGTGCCTGGAACAGGGGGTTTATGAATGAGCAGTTCTTC	CAWNRGFMNEQFF
TRBD2	TRBV7-2	TRBJ2-7	few	TGTGCCAGCAGCTCCCCTACTAGTGGCGGGGGGGCCTCCAACGAGCAGTACTTC	CASSSPTSGGGASNEQYF
TRBD1	TRBV12-3/TRBV12-4	TRBJ1-5	few	TGTGCCAGCAGTTGGACAGGGGGCGGGATCCCCCAGCATTTT	CASSWTGGGIPQHF
TRBD1	TRBV6-2/TRBV6-3	TRBJ2-6	few	TGTGCCAGCAGTGTGACAGGGGATGGGGCCAACGTCCTGACTTTC	CASSVTGDGANVLTF
TRBD1	TRBV10-3	TRBJ1-5	few	TGTGCCACCTGGGACAGGGGGATGCAGCCCCAGCATTTT	CATWDRGMQPQHF
-	TRBV20-1	TRBJ2-7	once	TGCAGTACCGCCGGGACGGACTCCTACGAGCAGTATTTC	CSTAGTDSYEQYF
-	TRBV21-1	TRBJ2-5	-	TGTGCCAGCAGCAAAAGGAGCGACAGACAAGAGACCCAGTACTTC	CASSKRSDRQETQYF
-	TRBV4-3	TRBJ2-3	-	TGCGCCAGCAGCCAGGTCAGCGTATCAGATACGCAGTATTTT	CASSQVSVSDTQYF
-	TRBV5-1	TRBJ2-5	-	TGCGCCAGCAGCGTGGAGGCTAGCCGGGAGACCCAGTACTTC	CASSVEASRETQYF
-	TRBV29-1	TRBJ1-1	few	TGCAGCGCCTCACGAGGTAATTGGGACGTGACTGAAGCTTTCTTT	CSASRGNWDVTEAFF
-	TRBV29-1	TRBJ1-5	-	TGCAGCGTAGGAGACGGGGTACGGCCCCAGCATTTT	CSVGDGVRPQHF
-	TRBV12-3/TRBV12-4	TRBJ2-1	-	TGTGCCAGCAGTGCACCGGGACTGCCATCCCGTGGGCAGTTCTTC	CASSAPGLPSRGQFF
TRBD1	TRBV27	TRBJ2-7	once	TGTGCCAGCAGTTGGTCCGGGACAGACTCCGACGAGCAGTACTTC	CASSWSGTDSDEQYF
TRBD2	TRBV29-1	TRBJ2-5	-	TGCAGCGTTGAGGAGGGGGTCGTACTAGCGGGAGGCTTAGAGACCCAGTACTTC	CSVEEGVVLAGGLETQYF
-	TRBV6-5	TRBJ2-7	-	TGTGCCACCGGACTGTCAAGCACCTACGAGCAGTACTTC	CATGLSSTYEQYF
-	TRBV28	TRBJ1-4	once	TGTGCCAGCAGTCGAGCGAGCGGAGAAAAACTGTTTTTT	CASSRASGEKLFF
-	TRBV7-2	TRBJ2-2	-	TGTGCCAGCAGCCGAGCGGGACAGTTCACCGGGGAGCTGTTTTTT	CASSRAGQFTGELFF
TRBD2	TRBV7-9	TRBJ2-7	-	TGTGCCAGCAGCTCATCTAGCGGGGAGAGCTCCTACAATGAGCAGTACTTC	CASSSSSGESSYNEQYF
TRBD1	TRBV20-1	TRBJ1-2	-	TGCAGTGCCAGAGGGACAGGGGACCTCTATGGCTACACCTTC	CSARGTGDLYGYTF
-	TRBV20-1	TRBJ1-2	few	TGCAGTGGGGGAGACAGCCGCCGAAATGGCTACACCTTC	CSGGDSRRNGYTF
TRBD2	TRBV13	TRBJ2-7	-	TGTGCCAGCAGCGAGACTAGCGGGGTCTCCTACGAGCAGTACTTC	CASSETSGVSYEQYF
-	TRBV20-1	TRBJ2-5	-	TGCAGTGCTAGAGAACGGAGCCAAGAGACCCAGTACTTC	CSARERSQETQYF
TRBD2	TRBV27	TRBJ2-3	-	TGTGCCAGCAGTTTATCGATCTTACTAGCGGGAGTCCGAACAGATACGCAGTATTTT	CASSLSILLAGVRTDTQYF
TRBD1	TRBV28	TRBJ2-7	few	TGTGCCAGCAGTCCGGGGACAGGACGCCTAGGAAGGGGCTACGAGCAGTACTTC	CASSPGTGRLGRGYEQYF
TRBD2	TRBV9	TRBJ2-5	-	TGTGCCAGCAGCGTATCTCCCCTATCAGCGGGAGGGCTACGTGTTTCGGAGACCCAGTACTTC	CASSVSPLSAGGLRVSETQYF
TRBD1	TRBV12-3/TRBV12-4	TRBJ1-2	-	TGTGCCAGCACCGGGACAGCTAAAGGCTACACCTTC	CASTGTAKGYTF
-	TRBV6-6	TRBJ2-5	-	TGTGCCAGCAGTTACACTGAAGTTCGGGTTGAAGAGACCCAGTACTTC	CASSYTEVRVEETQYF
-	TRBV13	TRBJ1-2	few	TGTGCCAGCAGCTTACCACAGGGCCCTTATGGCTACACCTTC	CASSLPQGPYGYTF
-	TRBV6-5	TRBJ1-6	-	TGTGCCAGCAGTTTTCGCTCCGGGGTTGGCTCACCCCTCCACTTT	CASSFRSGVGSPLHF
-	TRBV12-3/TRBV12-4	TRBJ1-2	few	TGTGCCAGCAGTTTCCCAGGAAACTATGGCTACACCTTC	CASSFPGNYGYTF
-	TRBV7-2	TRBJ1-5	few	TGTGCCAGCAGCCCGCATGGGGATCAGCCCCAGCATTTT	CASSPHGDQPQHF
-	TRBV7-9	TRBJ2-7	-	TGTGCCACCTCAAATGGGGGCACCTTCTACGAGCAGTACTTC	CATSNGGTFYEQYF
-	TRBV11-2	TRBJ1-5	-	TGTGCCAGCAGCTTAGATGGTTCGGGTCAGCCCCAGCATTTT	CASSLDGSGQPQHF
-	TRBV15	TRBJ2-2	few	TGTGCCACCAGCAGAGAAAGGGTGGAGCTGTTTTTT	CATSRERVELFF
TRBD2	TRBV20-1	TRBJ2-1	-	TGCAGTGCTAGCCGTCTAGCGGGGGGAAAAAATGAGCAGTTCTTC	CSASRLAGGKNEQFF
-	TRBV27	TRBJ1-2	-	TGTGCCAGCAGTTTATCGAGTACCGGACTCTCCTATGGCTACACCTTC	CASSLSSTGLSYGYTF
TRBD1	TRBV3-1	TRBJ2-1	-	TGTGCCAGCAGCCACCGACAGGGTCGGAATGAGCAGTTCTTC	CASSHRQGRNEQFF
-	TRBV11-2	TRBJ2-6	-	TGTGCCAGCAGTGGAATTGACTCTGGGGCCAACGTCCTGACTTTC	CASSGIDSGANVLTF